The clone carrying this T cell receptor beta chain was seen a handful of times. The antigen remains undetermined. This CDR3 is also generated by other DNA sequences in the sample. This sample was included in a study of CD8+ T cells in alopecia areata. The study, taken as a whole, reports: Against the mouse data, patients shared TCRs less clearly, possibly for HLA reasons.

The authors extracted RNA and reverse transcribed it into cDNA as the sequencing template. Using immunoSEQ multiplex PCR, the repertoire was profiled, and TCRdb retains in-frame clones only, with some absent. This sample has 150,000 to 160,000 clones, with around 55% found just once. The sequencing used CD8+ T cells sorted from blood, collected at week 0. The receptor was isolated from a human donor with alopecia areata.

CDR3 amino acids: CASSPGRRNTEAFF. The CDR3 region has the DNA TGTGCCAGCAGCCCGGGACGGCGGAACACTGAAGCTTTCTTT. The genes are TRBV13 and TRBJ1-1; a weak D match, TRBD1 (5 bases). CDR1 is PRHDT and CDR2 is FYEKMQ in the germline V gene (reference sequence). V was trimmed by 5 bases and J by 1 base, leaving 11 bases between them. The CDR3 runs 14 residues.